The sequence of this TCR beta chain was determined in a study of blood T cells in healthy people across ages. Peripheral blood was drawn, roughly 10 milliliters per donor. Germline loops: CDR1 MNHEY, CDR2 SVGAGI. V lost 0 bases, J lost 2 bases, and 20 bases stayed unmatched. The CDR3 has 21 amino acids. It was with a sample-barcoded 5' primer and a J-beta primer mix that a second PCR of about 6 to 12 cycles was run. TCRdb passed the 5' RACE reads through MiXCR, listing each CDR3 protein once. This sample has approximately 490,000 distinct CDR3 sequences; around 24% occur once, and the top ten carry 8.7%. This clonotype was observed a few times. These records were also assigned to another study, of T cells of mothers and their children.

V is TRBV6-5 and J is TRBJ2-5; the match to TRBD2 covers 8 bases. This TCR was sampled from a boy aged 5-17 years in good health. Material: blood. CDR3 DNA: TGTGCCAGCAGTTACTCTGGCACTGGGAGCGGGGGCGACCTGAGACAAGAGACCCAGTACTTC. This sequence encodes CASSYSGTGSGGDLRQETQYF.